The 24 T cell receptor beta chains below all came from one sample that was sequenced in a study of tumor-infiltrating lymphocytes in primary liver carcinoma. Unsorted bulk tissue of about 18-32 mg yielded co-extracted RNA and DNA. A primer matching the constant region was used to make TCR beta cDNA from approximately 0.45 ug of total RNA. The TCR beta library was amplified through three nested multiplex PCR rounds in a modified ARM-PCR procedure. The opening two PCR rounds, approximately 10 cycles each, paired TRBV1-TRBV30 forward primers with a C-beta reverse primer. TCRdb reprocessed the multiplex PCR reads with MiXCR, giving one entry per CDR3 protein. This sample has approximately 80,000 distinct CDR3 sequences, with roughly 71% found just once. Sequenced input: tumor-adjacent normal liver tissue. The receptors stem from a man aged 35 to 55 with primary liver carcinoma and hepatitis B virus infection.

On this clonotype: This clone may be a read error of a much larger clone one base away. The rearrangement uses TRBV28 and TRBJ2-2; TRBD1 aligns across 7 bases. The germline CDR1 and CDR2 sequences are MDHEN and SYDVKM. This CDR3 has 14 residues. Trimming cost V 5 bases and J 6 bases; bases outside gene matches: 6. As DNA, the CDR3 is TGTGCCAGCAGTCTTCAGACAGGGTCCGGGGAGCTGTTTTTT. Translation: CASSLQTGSGELFF. Full variable domain (remainder filled in from reference TRBV28 and TRBJ2-2): DVKVTQSSRYLVKRTGEKVFLECVQDMDHENMFWYRQDPGLGLRLIYFSYDVKMKEKGDIPEGYSVSREKKERFSLILESASTNQTSMYLCASSLQTGSGELFFGEGSRLTVL.

As for this clonotype: Germline is not matched at one junction end, which may reflect a read error. V usage is TRBV10-3 and J usage is TRBJ2-2, with 10 bases lining up with TRBD1. The germline CDR1 and CDR2 sequences are ENHRY and SYGVKD. The CDR3 is made up of 16 amino acids. The CDR3 DNA reads TGTACCATTGAATCCGGGACAGGGGCGAACACCGGGGAGCTGTTTTTT. Translation: CTIESGTGANTGELFF.

Remarks on this clonotype: As the CDR3 is not closed by the conserved phenylalanine or tryptophan, this likely results from a read error. The chain employs TRBV4-1 and TRBJ2-2, with D possibly TRBD2 on 7 matching bases. CDR1 is MGHRA, CDR2 YSYEKL, per germline. Between the trimmed V and J ends, which lost 6 bases and 3 bases, there was a span of 23 bases. CDR3 length: 18 residues. The CDR3: CASSLSPGRGAHTGELFS. The CDR3 region has the DNA TGCGCCAGCAGTCTTTCCCCAGGACGGGGGGCACACACCGGGGAGCTGTTTTCT.

Turning to this clonotype: At one end, the junction sequence differs from germline, possibly due to a read error. The chain is built from TRBV6-1 and TRBJ2-5; 7 nucleotides line up with TRBD2. CDR3 size: 13 residues. CDR1 is MNHNS and CDR2 is SASEGT in the germline V gene. The CDR3 loop reads CAISEVRGETQYF. The DNA of the CDR3 is TGTGCCATCAGTGAAGTTCGGGGGGAGACCCAATACTTC.

This clonotype has ten or more counts. The J gene is TRBJ2-5, the V gene TRBV12-3 or TRBV12-4; possibly TRBD1 for D (6 bases). Trimming shortened V by 3 bases and J by 5 bases, and 10 bases separated the two germline ends. The CDR3 has 13 residues. CDR3 in amino acids: CASSLVQGETQYF. Written as DNA, the CDR3 is TGTGCCAGCAGTTTGGTGCAGGGGGAGACCCAGTACTTC.

Turning to this clonotype: An end of the junction does not agree with germline; a read error may underlie this. The rearrangement uses TRBV29-1 and TRBJ1-1; TRBD1 is a possible D gene (5 bases). CDR3 length: 15 amino acids. Germline loops: CDR1 SQVTM, CDR2 ANQGSEA. The CDR3 loop is CSASGWWAMNTAAFF. The CDR3 DNA follows: TGCAGCGCATCAGGGTGGTGGGCTATGAACACTGCAGCTTTCTTT.

The CDR3 region is CASSLQDFYEQYF. The CDR3 DNA follows: TGTGCCAGCAGCCTGCAGGATTTCTACGAGCAGTACTTC. The rearrangement uses TRBV5-4 and TRBJ2-7, with D unclear. Trimming shortened V by 4 bases and J by 3 bases, and 11 bases separated the two germline ends. Germline V gene sequence: CDR1 SGHNT, CDR2 YYREEE (reference sequence). This CDR3 has 13 residues.

In this sample, this clonotype turned up a few times. This may stem from a read error, because a much larger clone lies one nucleotide away. The V call is TRBV6-2 or TRBV6-3, the J call TRBJ1-2, with unresolved D. The CDR3 loop spans 14 amino acids. Germline V gene lookup returns CDR1 MNHEY and CDR2 SVGEGT. The CDR3 is CASSSGPMNYDYTF. In nucleotides, the CDR3 is TGTGCCAGCAGCTCCGGACCAATGAACTATGACTACACCTTC.

Turning to this clonotype: A much bigger clone sits one base away, suggesting this may be a read error. The chain carries TRBV2 and TRBJ2-1, with D possibly matching TRBD1 (5 bases). The CDR3 has 15 amino acids. Per germline, CDR1 SNHLY and CDR2 FYNNEI. CDR3 amino acids: CASSQDKSSYNGQFF. DNA of the CDR3: TGTGCCAGTAGTCAGGACAAAAGCTCCTACAATGGGCAGTTCTTC.

This chain joins TRBV29-1 and TRBJ2-7; the D gene could be TRBD1 or TRBD2 (5 bases each). CDR3 size: 14 residues. V lost 8 bases and J lost 0, with 17 bases in between. Germline CDR1 and CDR2: SQVTM and ANQGSEA. CDR3 DNA: TGCAGCATTGGGCGGGCCAGGGACTCCTACGAGCAGTACTTC. Its translation: CSIGRARDSYEQYF.

With regard to this clonotype: Since the CDR3 does not end with the conserved phenylalanine or tryptophan, this likely comes from a read error. V and J are TRBV11-2 and TRBJ2-1; no clear D. Looked up from germline, CDR1 is SGHAT and CDR2 is FQNNGV. There are 15 residues in the CDR3. CDR3 sequence reads: CANSPLKGTHNEQFL. The CDR3 DNA reads TGTGCCAACAGCCCTCTCAAGGGAACCCACAATGAGCAGTTCCTC.

This clonotype has ten or more counts. This chain joins TRBV7-9 and TRBJ2-5; TRBD2 matches 10 bases. Germline trimming cut 5 bases from V and 1 base from J; bases unmatched to any gene: 4. Germline V gene data show CDR1 as SEHNR and CDR2 as FQNEAQ (reference sequence). This CDR3 contains 15 residues. CDR3: CASSQAGGRQETQYF. The CDR3 nucleotides read TGTGCCAGCAGCCAAGCGGGAGGGCGCCAAGAGACCCAGTACTTC.

This clonotype was counted between two and nine times. Being one base from a much bigger clone, this may be a read error. The chain links TRBV6-1 to TRBJ1-3; a weak D match, TRBD1 (5 bases). The CDR3 is made up of 13 amino acids. Trimming took 6 bases from V and 9 from J, leaving 15 bases between them. Germline V CDR1 and CDR2: MNHNS, SASEGT. CDR3 sequence reads: CASSQTGGGTIYF. The CDR3 DNA reads TGTGCCAGCAGCCAGACGGGGGGGGGCACCATATATTTT.

Of note for this clonotype: A read error may produce the germline difference seen at one junction end. This rearrangement joins TRBV10-3 to TRBJ2-7; D remains ambiguous. CDR1 is ENHRY and CDR2 is SYGVKD in the germline V gene. The CDR3 consists of 12 residues. CDR3 loop: CVISKAGQEQYF. CDR3 bases: TGTGTCATCAGTAAGGCCGGGCAAGAGCAGTACTTC.

This clonotype was seen a handful of times. The genes are TRBV6-2 or TRBV6-3 and TRBJ2-1, with 8 bases that match TRBD2. The CDR3 loop spans 15 amino acids. Germline CDR1 is MNHEY and CDR2 is SVGEGT. V trimming: 5 bases; J trimming: 6 bases; junction bases outside the gene matches: 9. The CDR3 DNA sequence: TGTGCCAGCAGTCGACGACTACTAGCGGCCAATGAGCAGTTCTTC. Its translation is CASSRRLLAANEQFF.

Notes on this clonotype: An end of the junction does not agree with germline; a read error may underlie this. This chain joins TRBV11-2 and TRBJ2-1; no reliable D call. CDR1 and CDR2 (germline): SGHAT, FQNNGV. The CDR3 has 14 amino acids. The CDR3 is CASSLYWLVSEQLF. DNA for the CDR3: TGTGCCAGCAGCTTATACTGGCTGGTTAGTGAGCAGCTCTTC.

In its sample, this clonotype was seen a few times. The chain links TRBV6-6 to TRBJ1-5; 10 bases agree with TRBD1. CDR1 and CDR2 (germline): MNHNY, SVGAGI (reference sequence). CDR3 length: 15 residues. J was trimmed by 6 bases and V by 2 bases; bases with no gene match: 4. CDR3 in amino acids: CASSYGQGDGQPQHF. The CDR3 DNA follows: TGTGCCAGCAGTTACGGACAGGGGGACGGTCAGCCCCAGCATTTT.

With respect to this clonotype: This may arise from a read error, as a much more abundant clone is one base away. J is TRBJ1-5 and V is TRBV28; D is unclear. Germline-derived CDR1 and CDR2 are MDHEN and SYDVKM. Trimming took off 8 bases at V and 9 bases at J, with 14 bases between the two ends. This CDR3 has 12 amino acids. The CDR3 region is CASGPPRGPQHF. CDR3 DNA sequence: TGTGCCAGCGGTCCTCCTCGGGGGCCCCAGCATTTT.

Regarding this clonotype: The CDR3 ends on some other residue instead of the conserved phenylalanine or tryptophan, so this is likely a read error. J is TRBJ2-1 and V is TRBV12-3 or TRBV12-4; D unresolved. The CDR3 has 12 residues. Deletions cut 3 bases from V and 9 bases from J, with 9 bases between. CDR3 coding DNA: TGTGCCAGCAGTTTTCGCGGACGTGAGCAGTTCTTA. Translation gives CASSFRGREQFL.

Of note for this clonotype: The germline gene is not matched at one end of the junction; a read error may be the cause. J is TRBJ2-2 and V is TRBV6-5; perhaps D is TRBD1 or TRBD2 (5 bases each). The CDR3 length is 13 residues. Germline V lookup: CDR1 MNHEY, CDR2 SVGAGI. CDR3 DNA: TGTGCCAGCAGTTACCAGGACATAGGGGAGCTGCTTTTT. Translating it yields CASSYQDIGELLF.

This clonotype appeared a single time. One end of the junction does not line up with germline, which may come from a read error. V usage is TRBV4-1 and J usage is TRBJ2-2; D not certain. There are 13 residues in the CDR3. The germline gives CDR1 MGHRA, CDR2 YSYEKL. CDR3 protein: CASCQENTGELFF. The DNA for the CDR3 is TGCGCCAGCTGCCAAGAAAACACAGGGGAGCTGTTTTTT.

This chain joins TRBV6-2 or TRBV6-3 and TRBJ2-1, with D perhaps TRBD2 (6 bases). Germline V CDR1 and CDR2: MNHEY, SVGEGT. V shed 2 bases and J shed 9 bases, with 11 bases lying between them. The CDR3 contains 13 residues. In DNA form, the CDR3 reads TGTGCCAGCAGTTACCAACTAGCCAGTGAGCAGTTCTTC. Its protein product is CASSYQLASEQFF.

This clonotype was found many times. The chain couples TRBV5-4 to TRBJ2-7; the D gene could be TRBD1 or TRBD2 (5 bases each). V was clipped by 4 bases and J by 5 bases, with 16 bases between them. The germline CDR1 and CDR2 sequences are SGHNT and YYREEE (reference sequence). The CDR3 spans 14 residues. Written as DNA, the CDR3 is TGTGCCAGCAGCCCACGGGACCCCGAAGACGAGCAGTACTTC. Its protein product is CASSPRDPEDEQYF. The full variable domain, in which reference TRBV5-4 and TRBJ2-7 provide the parts outside the CDR3, is ETGVTQSPTHLIKTRGQQVTLRCSSQSGHNTVSWYQQALGQGPQFIFQYYREEENGRGNFPPRFSGLQFPNYSSELNVNALELDDSALYLCASSPRDPEDEQYFGPGTRLTVT.

This clonotype came up many times. The junction shows a germline mismatch at one end, possibly a read error. The V call is TRBV6-5, the J call TRBJ2-3; 8 bases map to TRBD1. The length of the CDR3 is 12 residues. The germline CDR1 and CDR2 sequences are MNHEY and SVGAGI. In nucleotides, the CDR3 is TGTGCCAGCGGACAGGGCACCGATACGCAGTATTTT. Its translation is CASGQGTDTQYF.